The T cell receptor beta chain described here comes from a study of human T cells and chemical hapten exposure. Whole-study findings and limits: TCRs above 1 in 1000 frequency did not change with DPC sensitization. Alopecia affected the donors, so their immune response may differ from healthy people's.

The CDR3 has 15 amino acids. The V segment lost 6 bases and the J segment 7 bases; nucleotides outside the gene matches: 10. The germline V gene has CDR1 SGHAT and CDR2 FQNNGV. The time point: pre-sensitization, week 0. Documented treatment: therapeutic diphenylcyclopropenone sensitization with weekly scalp DPC. Investigators collected blood before applying each patch test. Each donor was an alopecia patient between 18 and 70 years of age who qualified for DPC. TCRdb analysed the RACE reads with MiXCR anew, one entry per CDR3 protein. Of 95,000 to 150,000 distinct CDR3 sequences in the sample, about 14% are singletons; the top ten hold approximately 3%. This clonotype was found a few times. What it recognizes is unknown.

The V and J genes are TRBV11-2 and TRBJ2-2; 8 bases align to TRBD1. The sequence came from a woman aged 18-29 years with alopecia areata. Some clones in this sample may be carry-over from other donors' samples. Source: whole blood, taken in connection with sensitization to the hapten diphenylcyclopropenone (DPC). CDR3 sequence (DNA): TGTGCCAGCAGTTGGGAACCAACAGGGGGCGGGGAGCTGTTTTTT. Amino acid sequence: CASSWEPTGGGELFF.